This TCR beta chain is from a study of early T cells in non-severe SARS-CoV-2 infection. Looking at the study overall: Sequencing of bulk RNA from unsorted whole blood was done, without chain pairing.

Study results and caveats: The VDJdb matching leaned toward anti-spike CD8 responses and overlooked private and CD4 specificities.

Comments on this clonotype: What it recognizes is unknown.

Germline loops: CDR1 MNHNY, CDR2 SVGAGI (reference sequence). This CDR3 region has 14 residues. V lost 5 bases to trimming and J lost 7 bases, with 17 bases between them. The TCR library protocol attached unique molecular identifiers to the individual cDNA molecules. TCRdb itself ran the 5' RACE reads through MiXCR, one entry per CDR3 protein. The sample lists 100,000 to 150,000 distinct CDR3 sequences, about 15% occurring once. This receptor was taken from an adult who was a healthcare worker with PCR-confirmed SARS-CoV-2 infection or an uninfected control (not recorded which). The sequencing input was whole blood. The rearrangement joins TRBV6-6 to TRBJ1-2; no clear D. The chain's CDR3 is CASSGTDWVGGYTF. The DNA of the CDR3 is TGTGCCAGCAGTGGCACAGACTGGGTGGGTGGCTACACCTTC.